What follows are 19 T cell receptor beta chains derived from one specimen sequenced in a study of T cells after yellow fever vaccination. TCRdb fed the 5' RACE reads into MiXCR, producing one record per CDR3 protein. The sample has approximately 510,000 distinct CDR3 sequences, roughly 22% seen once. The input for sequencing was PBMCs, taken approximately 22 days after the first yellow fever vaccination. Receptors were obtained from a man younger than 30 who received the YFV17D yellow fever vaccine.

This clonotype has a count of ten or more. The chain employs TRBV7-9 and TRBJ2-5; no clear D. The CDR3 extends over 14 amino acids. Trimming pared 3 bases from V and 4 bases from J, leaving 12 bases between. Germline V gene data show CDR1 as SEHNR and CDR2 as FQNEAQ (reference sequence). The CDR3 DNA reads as TGTGCCAGCAGCTTTTGGACGTACTTAGAGACCCAGTACTTC. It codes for CASSFWTYLETQYF.

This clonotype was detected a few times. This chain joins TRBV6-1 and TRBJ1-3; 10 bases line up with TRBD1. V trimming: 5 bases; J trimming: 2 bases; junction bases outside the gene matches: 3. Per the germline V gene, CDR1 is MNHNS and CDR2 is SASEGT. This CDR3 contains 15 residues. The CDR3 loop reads CASSPGQGAGNTIYF. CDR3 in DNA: TGTGCCAGCAGTCCAGGACAGGGGGCTGGAAACACCATATATTTT.

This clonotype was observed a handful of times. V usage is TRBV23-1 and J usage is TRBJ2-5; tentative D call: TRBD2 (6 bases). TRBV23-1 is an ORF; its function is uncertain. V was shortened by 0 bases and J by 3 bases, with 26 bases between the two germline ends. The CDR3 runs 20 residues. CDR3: CASSQSPCGGDEIGKETQYF. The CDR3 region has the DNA TGCGCCAGCAGTCAATCCCCCTGTGGCGGGGATGAGATTGGAAAAGAGACCCAGTACTTC.

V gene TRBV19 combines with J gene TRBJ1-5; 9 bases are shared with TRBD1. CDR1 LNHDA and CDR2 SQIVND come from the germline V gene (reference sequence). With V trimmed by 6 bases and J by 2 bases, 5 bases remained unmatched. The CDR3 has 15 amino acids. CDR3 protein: CASSLQGAGNQPQHF. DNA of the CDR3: TGTGCCAGTAGCCTACAGGGGGCAGGCAATCAGCCCCAGCATTTT.

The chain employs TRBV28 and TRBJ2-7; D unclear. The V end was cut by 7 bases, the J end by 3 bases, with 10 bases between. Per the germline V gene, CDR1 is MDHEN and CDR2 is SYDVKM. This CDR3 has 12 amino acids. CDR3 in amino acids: CASNSNHYEQYF. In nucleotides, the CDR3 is TGTGCCAGCAACTCAAACCACTACGAGCAGTACTTC.

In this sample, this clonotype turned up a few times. The CDR3 nucleotides are TGTGCCAGCACCTCCACTAGGGTGGGGGGCGAGCAGTACTTC. The encoded protein is CASTSTRVGGEQYF. The chain recombines TRBV12-3 or TRBV12-4 with TRBJ2-7; D perhaps matches TRBD2 (6 bases). Trimming shortened V by 7 bases and J by 6 bases, and 19 bases separated the two germline ends. CDR3 length: 14 amino acids.

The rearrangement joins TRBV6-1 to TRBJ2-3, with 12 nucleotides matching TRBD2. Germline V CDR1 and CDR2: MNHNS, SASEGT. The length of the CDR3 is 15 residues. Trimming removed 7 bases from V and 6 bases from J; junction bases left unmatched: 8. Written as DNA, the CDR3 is TGTGCCAGCAAACCTAGCGGGGGGGGAGGTGATACGCAGTATTTT. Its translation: CASKPSGGGGDTQYF.

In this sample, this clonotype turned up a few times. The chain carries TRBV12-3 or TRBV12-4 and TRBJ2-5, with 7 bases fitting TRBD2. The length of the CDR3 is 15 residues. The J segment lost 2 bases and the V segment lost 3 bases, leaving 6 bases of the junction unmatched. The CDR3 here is CASSFVPGGQETQYF. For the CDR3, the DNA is TGTGCCAGCAGTTTCGTCCCGGGGGGACAAGAGACCCAGTACTTC.

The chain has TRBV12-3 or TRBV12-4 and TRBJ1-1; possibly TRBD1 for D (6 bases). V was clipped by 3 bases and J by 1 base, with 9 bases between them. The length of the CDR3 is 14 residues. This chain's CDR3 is CASSFRRGNTEAFF. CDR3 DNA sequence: TGTGCCAGCAGTTTTCGCAGGGGGAACACTGAAGCTTTCTTT.

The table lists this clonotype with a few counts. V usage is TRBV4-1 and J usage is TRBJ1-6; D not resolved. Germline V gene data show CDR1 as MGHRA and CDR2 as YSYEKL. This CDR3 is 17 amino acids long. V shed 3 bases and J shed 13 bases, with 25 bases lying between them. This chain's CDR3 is CASSHTPRVSFREPLHF. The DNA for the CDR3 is TGCGCCAGCAGCCACACCCCGAGGGTCTCTTTTCGTGAGCCCCTCCACTTT.

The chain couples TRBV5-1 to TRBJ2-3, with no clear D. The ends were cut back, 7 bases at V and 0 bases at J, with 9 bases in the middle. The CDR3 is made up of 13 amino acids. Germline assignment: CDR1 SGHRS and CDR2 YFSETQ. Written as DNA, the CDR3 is TGCGCCAGCGGAGAGTCTAGCACAGATACGCAGTATTTT. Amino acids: CASGESSTDTQYF.

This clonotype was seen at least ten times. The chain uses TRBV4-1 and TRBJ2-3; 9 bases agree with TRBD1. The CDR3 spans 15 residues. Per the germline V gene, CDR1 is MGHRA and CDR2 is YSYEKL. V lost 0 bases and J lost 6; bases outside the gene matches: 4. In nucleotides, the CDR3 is TGCGCCAGCAGCCAAGAGGGACAGGGAAGGGATACGCAGTATTTT. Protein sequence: CASSQEGQGRDTQYF.

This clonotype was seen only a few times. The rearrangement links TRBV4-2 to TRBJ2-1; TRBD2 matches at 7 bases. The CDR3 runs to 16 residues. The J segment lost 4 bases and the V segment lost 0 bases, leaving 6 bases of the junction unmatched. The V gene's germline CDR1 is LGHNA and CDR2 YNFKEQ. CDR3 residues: CASSQDRASGYNEQFF. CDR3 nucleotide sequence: TGTGCCAGCAGCCAAGACAGAGCTAGCGGATACAATGAGCAGTTCTTC.

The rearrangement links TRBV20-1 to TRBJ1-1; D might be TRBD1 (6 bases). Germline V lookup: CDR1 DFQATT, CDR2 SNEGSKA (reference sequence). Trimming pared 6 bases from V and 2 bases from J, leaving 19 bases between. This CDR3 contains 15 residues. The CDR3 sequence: CSATGHLTTNTEAFF. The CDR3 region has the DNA TGCAGTGCAACGGGACATCTCACGACAAACACTGAAGCTTTCTTT.

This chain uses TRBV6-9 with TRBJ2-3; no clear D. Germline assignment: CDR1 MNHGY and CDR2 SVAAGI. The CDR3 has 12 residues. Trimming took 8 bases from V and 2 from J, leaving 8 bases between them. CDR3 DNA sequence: TGTGCCAGCGAGACGAACACAGATACGCAGTATTTT. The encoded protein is CASETNTDTQYF.

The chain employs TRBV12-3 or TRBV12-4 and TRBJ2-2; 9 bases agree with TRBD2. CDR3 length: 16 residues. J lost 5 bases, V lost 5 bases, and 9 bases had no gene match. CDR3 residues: CASSGLGRGGTGELFF. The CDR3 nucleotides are TGTGCCAGCAGTGGTCTGGGGCGGGGGGGAACCGGGGAGCTGTTTTTT.

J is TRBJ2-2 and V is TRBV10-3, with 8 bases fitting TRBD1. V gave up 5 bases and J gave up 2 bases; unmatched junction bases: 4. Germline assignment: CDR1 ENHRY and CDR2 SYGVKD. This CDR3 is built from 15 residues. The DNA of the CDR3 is TGTGCCATCAGTCGACAGGGGACAAACACCGGGGAGCTGTTTTTT. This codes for CAISRQGTNTGELFF.

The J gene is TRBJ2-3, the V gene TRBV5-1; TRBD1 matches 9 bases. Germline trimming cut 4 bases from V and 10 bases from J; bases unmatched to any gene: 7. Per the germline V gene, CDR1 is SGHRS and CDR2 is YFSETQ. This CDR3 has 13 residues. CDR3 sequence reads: CASSLGGQGSQYF. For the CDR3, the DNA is TGCGCCAGCAGCCTCGGGGGACAGGGTTCGCAGTATTTT.

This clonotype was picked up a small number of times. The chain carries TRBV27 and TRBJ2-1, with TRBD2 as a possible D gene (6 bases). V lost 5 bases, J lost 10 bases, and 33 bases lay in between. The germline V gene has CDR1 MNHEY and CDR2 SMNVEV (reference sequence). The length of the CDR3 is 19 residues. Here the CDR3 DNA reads TGTGCCAGCAGTAGTCGGGATCGGCGGGGACTCCGACCCTTCAACGAGCAGTTCTTC. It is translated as CASSSRDRRGLRPFNEQFF.